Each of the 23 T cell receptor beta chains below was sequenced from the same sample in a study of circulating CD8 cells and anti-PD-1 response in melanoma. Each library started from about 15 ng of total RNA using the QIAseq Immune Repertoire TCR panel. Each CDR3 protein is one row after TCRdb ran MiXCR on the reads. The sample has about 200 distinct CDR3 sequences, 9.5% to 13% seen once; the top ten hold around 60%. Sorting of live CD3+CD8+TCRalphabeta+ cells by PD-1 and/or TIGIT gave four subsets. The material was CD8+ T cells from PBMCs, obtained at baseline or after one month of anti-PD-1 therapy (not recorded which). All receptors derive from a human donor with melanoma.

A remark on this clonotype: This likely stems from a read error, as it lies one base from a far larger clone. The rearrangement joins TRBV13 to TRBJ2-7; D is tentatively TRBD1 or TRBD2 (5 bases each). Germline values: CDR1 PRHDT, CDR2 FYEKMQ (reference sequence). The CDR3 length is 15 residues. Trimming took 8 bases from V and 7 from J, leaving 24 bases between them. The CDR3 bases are TGTGCCAGCGGCAGGGTTAGGGGAGAGCGGAATGAGCAGTACTTC. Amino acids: CASGRVRGERNEQYF.

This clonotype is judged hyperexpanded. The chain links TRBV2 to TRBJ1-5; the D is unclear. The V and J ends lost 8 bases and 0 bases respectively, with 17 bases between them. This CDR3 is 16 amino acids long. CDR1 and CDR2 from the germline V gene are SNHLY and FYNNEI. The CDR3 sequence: CASESRPVYSNQPQHF. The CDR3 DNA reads TGTGCCAGCGAATCCCGTCCGGTTTATAGCAATCAGCCCCAGCATTTT. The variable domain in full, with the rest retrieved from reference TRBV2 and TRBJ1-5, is EPEVTQTPSHQVTQMGQEVILRCVPISNHLYFYWYRQILGQKVEFLVSFYNNEISEKSEIFDDQFSVERPDGSNFTLKIRSTKLEDSAMYFCASESRPVYSNQPQHFGDGTRLSIL.

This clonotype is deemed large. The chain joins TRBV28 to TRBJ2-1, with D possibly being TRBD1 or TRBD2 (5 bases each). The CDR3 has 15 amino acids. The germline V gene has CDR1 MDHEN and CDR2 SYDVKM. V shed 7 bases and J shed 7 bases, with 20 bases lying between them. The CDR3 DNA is TGTGCCAGCAATTTTGGAACAGGAGGAATGAATGAGCAGTTCTTC. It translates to CASNFGTGGMNEQFF.

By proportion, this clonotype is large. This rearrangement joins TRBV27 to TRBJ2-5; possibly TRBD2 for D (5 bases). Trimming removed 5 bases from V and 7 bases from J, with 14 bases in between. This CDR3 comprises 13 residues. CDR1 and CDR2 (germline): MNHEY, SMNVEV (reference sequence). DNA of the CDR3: TGTGCCAGCAGTCCCTCCCGACGGGGGACCCAGTACTTC. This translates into CASSPSRRGTQYF.

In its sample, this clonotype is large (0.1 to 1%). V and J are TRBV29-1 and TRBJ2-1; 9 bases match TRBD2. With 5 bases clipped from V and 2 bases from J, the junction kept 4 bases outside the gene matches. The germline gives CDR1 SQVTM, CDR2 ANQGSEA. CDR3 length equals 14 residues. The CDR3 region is CSVLGLATYNEQFF. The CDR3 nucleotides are TGCAGCGTTCTAGGACTAGCGACCTACAATGAGCAGTTCTTC.

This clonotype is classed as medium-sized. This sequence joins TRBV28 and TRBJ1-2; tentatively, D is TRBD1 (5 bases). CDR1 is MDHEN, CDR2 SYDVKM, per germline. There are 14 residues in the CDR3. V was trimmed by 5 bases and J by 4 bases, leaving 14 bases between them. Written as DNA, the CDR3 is TGTGCCAGCAGTGTGGCGGGGACGGTCTATGGCTACACCTTC. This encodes CASSVAGTVYGYTF.

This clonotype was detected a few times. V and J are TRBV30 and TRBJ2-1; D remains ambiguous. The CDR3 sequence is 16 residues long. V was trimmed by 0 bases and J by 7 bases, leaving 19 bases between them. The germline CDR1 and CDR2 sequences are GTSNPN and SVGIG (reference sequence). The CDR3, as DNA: TGTGCCTGGAGTGTAGGCGAGGTCCCCCTGATGAATGAGCAGTTCTTC. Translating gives CAWSVGEVPLMNEQFF. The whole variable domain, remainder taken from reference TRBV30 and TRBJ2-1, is SQTIHQWPATLVQPVGSPLSLECTVEGTSNPNLYWYRQAAGRGLQLLFYSVGIGQISSEVPQNLSASRPQDRQFILSSKKLLLSDSGFYLCAWSVGEVPLMNEQFFGPGTRLTVL.

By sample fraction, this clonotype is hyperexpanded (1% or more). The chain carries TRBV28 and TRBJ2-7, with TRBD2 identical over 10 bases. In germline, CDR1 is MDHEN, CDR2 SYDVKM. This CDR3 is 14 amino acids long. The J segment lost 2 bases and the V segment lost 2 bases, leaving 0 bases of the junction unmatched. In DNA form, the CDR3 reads TGTGCCAGCAGTTTACTAGCGGGAGCCTACGAGCAGTACTTC. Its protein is CASSLLAGAYEQYF.

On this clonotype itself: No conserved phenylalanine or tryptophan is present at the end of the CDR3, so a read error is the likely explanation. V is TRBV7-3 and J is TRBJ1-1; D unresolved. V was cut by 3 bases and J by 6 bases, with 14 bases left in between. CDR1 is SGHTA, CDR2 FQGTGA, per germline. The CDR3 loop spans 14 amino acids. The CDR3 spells CASSLTGRVAEAFV. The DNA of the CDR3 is TGTGCCAGCAGCTTGACCGGGAGGGTTGCTGAAGCTTTCGTT.

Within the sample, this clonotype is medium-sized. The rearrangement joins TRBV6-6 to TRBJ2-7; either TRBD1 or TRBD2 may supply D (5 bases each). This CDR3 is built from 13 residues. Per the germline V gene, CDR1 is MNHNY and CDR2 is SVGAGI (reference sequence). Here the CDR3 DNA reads TGTGCGACCGGGACGGAAGGGTTGTACGAGCAGTACTTC. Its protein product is CATGTEGLYEQYF.

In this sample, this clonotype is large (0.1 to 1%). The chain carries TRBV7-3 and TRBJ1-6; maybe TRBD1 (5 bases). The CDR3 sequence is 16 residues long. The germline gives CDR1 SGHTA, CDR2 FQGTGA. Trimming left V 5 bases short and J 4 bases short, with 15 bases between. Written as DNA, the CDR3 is TGTGCCAGCAGCCTCGGGAGGTCAGGGTATAATTCACCCCTCCACTTT. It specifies CASSLGRSGYNSPLHF.

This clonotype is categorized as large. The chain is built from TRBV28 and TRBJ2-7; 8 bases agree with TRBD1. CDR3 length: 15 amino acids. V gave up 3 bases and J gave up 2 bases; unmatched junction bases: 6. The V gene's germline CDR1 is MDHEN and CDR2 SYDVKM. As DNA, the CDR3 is TGTGCCAGCAGTTTGGGACAGGAGCATCCCTACGAGCAGTACTTC. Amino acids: CASSLGQEHPYEQYF.

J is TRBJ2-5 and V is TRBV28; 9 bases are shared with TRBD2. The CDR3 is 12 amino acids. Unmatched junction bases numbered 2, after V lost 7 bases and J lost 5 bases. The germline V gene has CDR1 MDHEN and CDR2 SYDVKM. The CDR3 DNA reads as TGTGCCAGCACCAGCGGGAGGGAGACCCAGTACTTC. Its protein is CASTSGRETQYF.

CDR3 coding DNA: TGTGCCAGCAGCTACGACTTGCGGGGGGTATACAATGAGCAGTTCTTC. It codes for CASSYDLRGVYNEQFF. V usage is TRBV7-2 and J usage is TRBJ2-1, with 8 bases aligning to TRBD2. Unmatched junction bases numbered 9, after V lost 4 bases and J lost 4 bases. Germline V CDR1 and CDR2: SGHTA, FQGNSA. The CDR3 runs 16 residues.

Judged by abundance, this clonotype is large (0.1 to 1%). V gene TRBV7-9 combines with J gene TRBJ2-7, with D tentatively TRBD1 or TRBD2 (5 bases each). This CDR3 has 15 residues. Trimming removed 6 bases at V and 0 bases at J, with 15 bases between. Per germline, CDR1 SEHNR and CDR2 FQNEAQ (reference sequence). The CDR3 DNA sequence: TGTGCCAGCAGACCCCCCGGGACGGTCTCCTACGAGCAGTACTTC. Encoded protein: CASRPPGTVSYEQYF. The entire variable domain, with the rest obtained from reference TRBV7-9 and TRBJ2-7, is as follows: DTGVSQNPRHKITKRGQNVTFRCDPISEHNRLYWYRQTLGQGPEFLTYFQNEAQLEKSRLLSDRFSAERPKGSFSTLEIQRTEQGDSAMYLCASRPPGTVSYEQYFGPGTRLTVT.

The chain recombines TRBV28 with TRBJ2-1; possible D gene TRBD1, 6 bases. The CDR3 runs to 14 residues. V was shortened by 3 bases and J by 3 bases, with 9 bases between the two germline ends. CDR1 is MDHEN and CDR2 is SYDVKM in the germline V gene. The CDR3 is CASSFEGGYNEQFF. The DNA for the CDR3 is TGTGCCAGCAGTTTTGAAGGGGGCTACAATGAGCAGTTCTTC.

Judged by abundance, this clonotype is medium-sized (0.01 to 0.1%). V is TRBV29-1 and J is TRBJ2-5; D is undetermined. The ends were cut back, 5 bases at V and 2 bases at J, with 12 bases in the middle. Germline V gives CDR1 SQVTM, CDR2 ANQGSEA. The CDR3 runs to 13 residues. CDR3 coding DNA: TGCAGCGTTCCTTTGGCGGAGCAAGAGACCCAGTACTTC. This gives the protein CSVPLAEQETQYF.

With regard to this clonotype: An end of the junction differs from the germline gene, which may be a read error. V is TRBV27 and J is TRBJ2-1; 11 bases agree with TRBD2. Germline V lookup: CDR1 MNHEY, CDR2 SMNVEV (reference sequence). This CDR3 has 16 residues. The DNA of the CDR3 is TGTGCCAGCAGTTACTTGGGACTAGCGGAGTACAATGAGCAGGTCTTC. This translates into CASSYLGLAEYNEQVF.

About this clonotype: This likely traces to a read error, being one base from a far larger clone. CDR3 sequence reads: CASSFSPDREGKPYEQYF. The DNA of the CDR3 is TGTGCCAGCAGTTTTTCCCCAGACAGGGAGGGAAAACCCTACGAGCAGTACTTC. The rearrangement links TRBV28 to TRBJ2-1; D could derive from TRBD1 or TRBD2 (7 bases each). The DNA end is more similar to TRBJ2-7, so the J call may be wrong. The CDR3 covers 18 residues. Germline CDR1 MDHEN, CDR2 SYDVKM.

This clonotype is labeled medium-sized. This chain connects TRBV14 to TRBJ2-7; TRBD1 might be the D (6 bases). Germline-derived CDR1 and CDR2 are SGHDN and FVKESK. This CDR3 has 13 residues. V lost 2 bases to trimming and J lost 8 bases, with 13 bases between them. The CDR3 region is CASSQKGVAQQYF. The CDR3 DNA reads TGTGCCAGCAGCCAAAAGGGGGTAGCCCAGCAGTACTTC.

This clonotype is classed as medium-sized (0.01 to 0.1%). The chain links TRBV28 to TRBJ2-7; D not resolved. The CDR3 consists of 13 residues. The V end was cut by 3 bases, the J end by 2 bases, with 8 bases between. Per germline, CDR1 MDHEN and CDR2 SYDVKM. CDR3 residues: CASSFSVAYEQYF. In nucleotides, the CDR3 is TGTGCCAGCAGTTTCAGTGTAGCCTACGAGCAGTACTTC. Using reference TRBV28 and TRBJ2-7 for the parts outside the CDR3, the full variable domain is DVKVTQSSRYLVKRTGEKVFLECVQDMDHENMFWYRQDPGLGLRLIYFSYDVKMKEKGDIPEGYSVSREKKERFSLILESASTNQTSMYLCASSFSVAYEQYFGPGTRLTVT.

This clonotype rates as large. This CDR3 reads CASSISANGYTF. CDR3 bases: TGTGCCAGTAGTATCAGCGCTAATGGCTACACCTTC. V and J are TRBV19 and TRBJ1-2; D gene ambiguous. Looked up from germline, CDR1 is LNHDA and CDR2 is SQIVND (reference sequence). Trimming left V 3 bases short and J 6 bases short, with 8 bases between. The CDR3 length is 12 residues. Supplemented by reference TRBV19 and TRBJ1-2, the full variable domain reads DGGITQSPKYLFRKEGQNVTLSCEQNLNHDAMYWYRQDPGQGLRLIYYSQIVNDFQKGDIAEGYSVSREKKESFPLTVTSAQKNPTAFYLCASSISANGYTFGSGTRLTVV.

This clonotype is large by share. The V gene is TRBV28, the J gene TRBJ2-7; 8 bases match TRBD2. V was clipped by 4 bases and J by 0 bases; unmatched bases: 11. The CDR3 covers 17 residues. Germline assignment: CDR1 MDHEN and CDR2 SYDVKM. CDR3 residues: CASSSLLIAGSSYEQYF. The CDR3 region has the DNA TGTGCCAGCAGTTCCCTTCTGATAGCGGGGAGCTCCTACGAGCAGTACTTC. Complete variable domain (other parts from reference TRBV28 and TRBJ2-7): DVKVTQSSRYLVKRTGEKVFLECVQDMDHENMFWYRQDPGLGLRLIYFSYDVKMKEKGDIPEGYSVSREKKERFSLILESASTNQTSMYLCASSSLLIAGSSYEQYFGPGTRLTVT.